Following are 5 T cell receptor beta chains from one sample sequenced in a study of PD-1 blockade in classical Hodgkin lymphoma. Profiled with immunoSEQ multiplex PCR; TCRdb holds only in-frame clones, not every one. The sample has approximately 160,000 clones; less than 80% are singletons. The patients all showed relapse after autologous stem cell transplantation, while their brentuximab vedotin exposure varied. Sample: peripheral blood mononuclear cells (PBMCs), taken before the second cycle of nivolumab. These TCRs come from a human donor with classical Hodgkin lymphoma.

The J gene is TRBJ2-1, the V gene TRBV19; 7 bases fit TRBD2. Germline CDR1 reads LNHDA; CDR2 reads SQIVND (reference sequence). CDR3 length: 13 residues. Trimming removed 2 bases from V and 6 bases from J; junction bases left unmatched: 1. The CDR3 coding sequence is TGTGCCAGTAGTATATCGGGGGGCAATGAGCAGTTCTTC. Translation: CASSISGGNEQFF.

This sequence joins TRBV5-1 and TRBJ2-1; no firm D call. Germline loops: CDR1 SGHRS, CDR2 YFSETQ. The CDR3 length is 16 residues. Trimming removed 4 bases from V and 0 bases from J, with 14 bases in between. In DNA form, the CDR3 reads TGCGCCAGCAGCACCCTACCTAGAAGCTCCTACAATGAGCAGTTCTTC. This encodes CASSTLPRSSYNEQFF.

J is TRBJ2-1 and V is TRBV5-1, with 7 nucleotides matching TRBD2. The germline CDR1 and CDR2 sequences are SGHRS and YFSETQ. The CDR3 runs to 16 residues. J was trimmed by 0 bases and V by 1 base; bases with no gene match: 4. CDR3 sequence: CASSLNGRGSYNEQFF. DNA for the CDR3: TGCGCCAGCAGCTTGAATGGGAGGGGCTCCTACAATGAGCAGTTCTTC.

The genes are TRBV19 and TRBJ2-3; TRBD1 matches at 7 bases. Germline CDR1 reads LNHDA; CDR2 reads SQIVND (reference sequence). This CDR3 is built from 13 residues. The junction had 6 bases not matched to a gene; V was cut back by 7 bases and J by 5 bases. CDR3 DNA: TGTGCCAGTATCGACAGGGTAGGAGATACGCAGTATTTT. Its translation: CASIDRVGDTQYF.

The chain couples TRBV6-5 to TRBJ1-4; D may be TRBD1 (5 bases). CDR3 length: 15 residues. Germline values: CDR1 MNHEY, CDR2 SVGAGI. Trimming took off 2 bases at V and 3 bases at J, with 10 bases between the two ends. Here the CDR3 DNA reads TGTGCCAGCAGTTACGGGGGGGTGTCTAATGAAAAACTGTTTTTT. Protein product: CASSYGGVSNEKLFF.